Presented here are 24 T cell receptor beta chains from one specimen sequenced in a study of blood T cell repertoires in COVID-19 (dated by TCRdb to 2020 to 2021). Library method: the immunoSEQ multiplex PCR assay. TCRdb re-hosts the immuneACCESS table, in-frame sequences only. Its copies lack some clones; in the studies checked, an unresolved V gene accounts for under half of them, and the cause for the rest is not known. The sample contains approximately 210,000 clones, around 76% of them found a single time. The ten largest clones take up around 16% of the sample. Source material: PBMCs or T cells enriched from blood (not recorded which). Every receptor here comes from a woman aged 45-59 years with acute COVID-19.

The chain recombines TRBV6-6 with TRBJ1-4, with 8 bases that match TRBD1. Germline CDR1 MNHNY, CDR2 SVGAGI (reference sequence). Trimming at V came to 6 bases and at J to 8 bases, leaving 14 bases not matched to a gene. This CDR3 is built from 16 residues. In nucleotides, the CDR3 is TGTGCCAGCAGAGTACTCCCAGGGGGCGTTGAAGAAAAACTGTTTTTT. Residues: CASRVLPGGVEEKLFF.

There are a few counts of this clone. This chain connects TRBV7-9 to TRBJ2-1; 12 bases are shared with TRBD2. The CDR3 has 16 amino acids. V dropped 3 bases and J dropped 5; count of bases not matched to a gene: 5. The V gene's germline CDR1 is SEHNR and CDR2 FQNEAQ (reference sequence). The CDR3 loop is CASSLTSGGHNNEQFF. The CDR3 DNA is TGTGCCAGCAGCTTGACTAGCGGGGGCCACAACAATGAGCAGTTCTTC.

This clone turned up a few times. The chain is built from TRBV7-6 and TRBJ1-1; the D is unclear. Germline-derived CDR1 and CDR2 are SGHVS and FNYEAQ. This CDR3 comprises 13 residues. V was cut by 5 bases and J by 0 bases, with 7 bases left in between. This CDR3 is CASSPNLNTEAFF. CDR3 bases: TGTGCCAGCAGCCCTAACCTGAACACTGAAGCTTTCTTT.

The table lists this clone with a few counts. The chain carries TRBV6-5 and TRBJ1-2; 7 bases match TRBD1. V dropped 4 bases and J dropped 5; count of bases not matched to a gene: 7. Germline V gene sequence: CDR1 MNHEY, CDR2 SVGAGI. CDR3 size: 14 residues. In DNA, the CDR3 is TGTGCCAGCAGTTGGACAGGCGACGGGTATGGCTACACCTTC. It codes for CASSWTGDGYGYTF.

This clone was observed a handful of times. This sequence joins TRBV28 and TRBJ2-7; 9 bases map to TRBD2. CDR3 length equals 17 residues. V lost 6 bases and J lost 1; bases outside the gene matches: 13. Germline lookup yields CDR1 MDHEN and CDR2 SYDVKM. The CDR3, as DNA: TGTGCCAGCAGCCCTAGGCGTCAAGCGGGGGGTTCCTACGAGCAGTACGTC. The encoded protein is CASSPRRQAGGSYEQYV.

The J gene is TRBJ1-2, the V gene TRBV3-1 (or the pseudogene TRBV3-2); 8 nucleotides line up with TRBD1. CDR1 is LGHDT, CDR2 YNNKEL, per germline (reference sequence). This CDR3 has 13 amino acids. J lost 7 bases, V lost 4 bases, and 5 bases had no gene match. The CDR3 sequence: CASSLPGGLGYTF. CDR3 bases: TGTGCCAGCAGCCTCCCAGGGGGCCTTGGCTACACCTTC.

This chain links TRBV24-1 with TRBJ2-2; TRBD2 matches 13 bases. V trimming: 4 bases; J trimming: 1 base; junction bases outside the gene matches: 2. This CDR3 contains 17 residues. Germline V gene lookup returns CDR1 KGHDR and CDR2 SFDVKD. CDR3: CATSETSGGLNTGELFF. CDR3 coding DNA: TGTGCCACCAGTGAGACTAGCGGGGGGCTGAACACCGGGGAGCTGTTTTTT.

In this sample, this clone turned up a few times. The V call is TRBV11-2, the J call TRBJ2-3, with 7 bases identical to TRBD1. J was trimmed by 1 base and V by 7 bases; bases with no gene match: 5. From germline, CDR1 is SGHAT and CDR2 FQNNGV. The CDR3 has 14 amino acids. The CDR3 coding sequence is TGTGCCAGCACTCATGACAGGGGCACAGATACGCAGTATTTT. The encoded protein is CASTHDRGTDTQYF.

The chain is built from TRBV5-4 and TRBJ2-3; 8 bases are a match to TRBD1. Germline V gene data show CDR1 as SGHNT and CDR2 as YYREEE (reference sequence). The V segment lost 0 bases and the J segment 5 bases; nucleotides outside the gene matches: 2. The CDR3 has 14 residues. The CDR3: CASSLETGVDTQYF. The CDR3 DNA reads TGTGCCAGCAGCTTGGAGACAGGGGTAGATACGCAGTATTTT.

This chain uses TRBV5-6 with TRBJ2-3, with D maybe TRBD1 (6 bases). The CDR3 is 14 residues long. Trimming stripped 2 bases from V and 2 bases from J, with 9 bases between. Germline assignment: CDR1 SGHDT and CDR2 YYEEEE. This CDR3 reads CASSLGGYTDTQYF. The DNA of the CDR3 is TGTGCCAGCAGCTTAGGGGGATACACAGATACGCAGTATTTT.

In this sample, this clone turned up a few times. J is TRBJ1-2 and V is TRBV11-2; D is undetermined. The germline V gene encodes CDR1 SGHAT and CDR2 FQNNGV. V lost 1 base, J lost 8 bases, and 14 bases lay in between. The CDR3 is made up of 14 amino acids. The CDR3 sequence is CASSLGVGRRGYTF. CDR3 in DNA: TGTGCCAGCAGCTTAGGAGTAGGACGGAGGGGCTACACCTTC. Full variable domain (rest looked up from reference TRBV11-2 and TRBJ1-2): EAGVAQSPRYKIIEKRQSVAFWCNPISGHATLYWYQQILGQGPKLLIQFQNNGVVDDSQLPKDRFSAERLKGVDSTLKIQPAKLEDSAVYLCASSLGVGRRGYTFGSGTRLTVV.

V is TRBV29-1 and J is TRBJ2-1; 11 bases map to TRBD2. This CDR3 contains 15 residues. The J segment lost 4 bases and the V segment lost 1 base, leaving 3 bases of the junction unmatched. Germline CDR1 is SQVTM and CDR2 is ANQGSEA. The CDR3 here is CSVEAPSGGYNEQFF. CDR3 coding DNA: TGCAGCGTTGAAGCCCCTAGCGGGGGGTACAATGAGCAGTTCTTC.

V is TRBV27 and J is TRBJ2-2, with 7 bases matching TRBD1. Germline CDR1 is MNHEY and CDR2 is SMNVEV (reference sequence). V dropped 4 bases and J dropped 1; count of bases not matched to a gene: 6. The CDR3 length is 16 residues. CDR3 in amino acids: CASSSPHRGNTGELFF. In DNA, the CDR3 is TGTGCCAGCAGTTCTCCGCACAGGGGGAACACCGGGGAGCTGTTTTTT.

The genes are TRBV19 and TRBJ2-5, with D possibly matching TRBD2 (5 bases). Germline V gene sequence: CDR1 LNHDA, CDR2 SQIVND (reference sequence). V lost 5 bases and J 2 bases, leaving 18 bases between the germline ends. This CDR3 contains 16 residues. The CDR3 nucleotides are TGTGCCAGTAGTCGCGGGCAGACCATTCTACAAGAGACCCAGTACTTC. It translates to CASSRGQTILQETQYF.

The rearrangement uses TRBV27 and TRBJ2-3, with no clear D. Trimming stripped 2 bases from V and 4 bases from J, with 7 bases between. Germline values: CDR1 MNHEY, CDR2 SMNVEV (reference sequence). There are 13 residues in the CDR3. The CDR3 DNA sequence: TGTGCCAGCAGTTTAGGCCGGGCAGATACGCAGTATTTT. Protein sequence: CASSLGRADTQYF.

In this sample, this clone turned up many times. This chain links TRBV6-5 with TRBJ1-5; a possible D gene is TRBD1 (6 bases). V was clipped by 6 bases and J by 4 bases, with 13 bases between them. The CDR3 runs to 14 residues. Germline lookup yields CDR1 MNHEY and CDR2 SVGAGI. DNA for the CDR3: TGTGCCAGCAGACAGGGTCTGGGGAATCAGCCCCAGCATTTT. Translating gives CASRQGLGNQPQHF.

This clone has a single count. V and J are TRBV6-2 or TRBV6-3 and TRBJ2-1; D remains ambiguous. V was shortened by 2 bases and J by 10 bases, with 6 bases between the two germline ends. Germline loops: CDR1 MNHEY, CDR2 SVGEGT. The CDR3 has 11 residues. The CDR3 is CASSYTAEQFF. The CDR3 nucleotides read TGTGCCAGCAGTTACACTGCGGAGCAGTTCTTC.

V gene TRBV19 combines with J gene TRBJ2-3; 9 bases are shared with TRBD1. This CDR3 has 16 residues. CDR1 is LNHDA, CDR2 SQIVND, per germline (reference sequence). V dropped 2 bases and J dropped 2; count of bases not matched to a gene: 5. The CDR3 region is CASSIRGQGTTDTQYF. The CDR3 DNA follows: TGTGCCAGTAGTATAAGGGGACAGGGAACCACAGATACGCAGTATTTT. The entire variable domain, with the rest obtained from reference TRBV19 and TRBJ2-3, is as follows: DGGITQSPKYLFRKEGQNVTLSCEQNLNHDAMYWYRQDPGQGLRLIYYSQIVNDFQKGDIAEGYSVSREKKESFPLTVTSAQKNPTAFYLCASSIRGQGTTDTQYFGPGTRLTVL.

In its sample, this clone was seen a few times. The CDR3 is CASSHRQGATSSPLHF. DNA of the CDR3: TGTGCCAGCAGCCACCGACAGGGAGCGACATCCTCACCCCTCCACTTT. The J gene is TRBJ1-6, the V gene TRBV27; TRBD1 matches at 7 bases. J lost 10 bases, V lost 6 bases, and 15 bases had no gene match. The CDR3 loop spans 16 amino acids. CDR1 and CDR2 (germline): MNHEY, SMNVEV (reference sequence).

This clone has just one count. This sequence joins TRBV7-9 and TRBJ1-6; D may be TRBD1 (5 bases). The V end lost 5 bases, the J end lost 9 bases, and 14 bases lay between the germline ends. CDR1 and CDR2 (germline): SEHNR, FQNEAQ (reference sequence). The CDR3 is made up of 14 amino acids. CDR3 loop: CASSRDSMPSPLHF. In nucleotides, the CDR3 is TGTGCCAGCAGCCGTGACAGCATGCCTTCACCCCTCCACTTT.

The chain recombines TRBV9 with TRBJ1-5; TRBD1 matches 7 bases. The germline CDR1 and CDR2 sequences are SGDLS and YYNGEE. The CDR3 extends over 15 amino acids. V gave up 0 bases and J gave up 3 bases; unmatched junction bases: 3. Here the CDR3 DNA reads TGTGCCAGCAGCGTAGCAGGGGGAGACAATCAGCCCCAGCATTTT. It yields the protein CASSVAGGDNQPQHF.

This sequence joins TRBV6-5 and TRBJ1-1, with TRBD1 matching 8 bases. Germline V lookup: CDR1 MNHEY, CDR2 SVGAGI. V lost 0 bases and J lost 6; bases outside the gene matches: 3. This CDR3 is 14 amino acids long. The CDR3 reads CASSYSGQGAEAFF. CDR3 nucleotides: TGTGCCAGCAGTTACTCCGGACAGGGCGCTGAAGCTTTCTTT.

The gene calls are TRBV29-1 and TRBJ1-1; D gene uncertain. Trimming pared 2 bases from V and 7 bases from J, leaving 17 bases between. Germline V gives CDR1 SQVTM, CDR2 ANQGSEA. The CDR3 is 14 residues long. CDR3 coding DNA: TGCAGCGTTGAACCGCCAGCGGGCGGGCGTGAAGCTTTCTTT. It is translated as CSVEPPAGGREAFF.

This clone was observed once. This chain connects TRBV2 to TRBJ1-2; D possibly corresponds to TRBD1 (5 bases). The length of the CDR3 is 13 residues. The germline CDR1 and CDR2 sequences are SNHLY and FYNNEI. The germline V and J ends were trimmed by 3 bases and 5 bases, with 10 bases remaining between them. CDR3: CASSDSTDYGYTF. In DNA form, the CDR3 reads TGTGCCAGCAGTGATTCGACAGATTATGGCTACACCTTC.